This TCR beta chain was sequenced during a study of PD-L1 blockade in urothelial cancer. For the study at large: Patients began atezolizumab, 1,200 mg intravenously every 3 weeks, in about 2014. The median number of T cells present in blood samples was about 140,000.

Regarding time point: pretreatment peripheral blood. Clones were sequenced by immunoSEQ multiplex PCR, and TCRdb holds only the in-frame ones, with some missing. This table holds 60,000 or so clones, over 75% found once. The specimen comprised PBMCs, sampled around atezolizumab (anti-PD-L1) treatment. The sequence derives from a man in his sixties or seventies with urothelial cancer.

CDR3 region: CASSPEGRSGGGYTF. The CDR3 region has the DNA TGTGCCAGCTCACCCGAAGGACGCTCGGGAGGAGGCTACACCTTC. This chain links TRBV18 with TRBJ1-2; the D is unclear. Germline V gene lookup returns CDR1 KGHSH and CDR2 LQKENI. The CDR3 covers 15 residues. V gave up 3 bases and J gave up 8 bases, with 19 bases separating them.